This entry concerns a single T cell receptor (beta chain). Its target is unknown. The data derive from a study of blood T cells in healthy people across ages. Study-wide findings and caveats: TCR beta diversity correlated strongly with naive T cell percentage.

A sample-barcoded 5' primer and a J-beta primer mix were used in a second PCR of roughly 6 to 11 cycles. One entry per CDR3 protein results from TCRdb running MiXCR on the 5' RACE reads. The repertoire holds 580,000 or so distinct CDR3 sequences, with more than 45% as singletons. Sequencing was performed on blood. The sequence was obtained from a man aged 80 or over in good health.

DNA of the CDR3: TGCGCCAGCAGCCAAGTATATCGCGGGGGGGCCAGGGCAGATACGCAGTATTTT. Translated: CASSQVYRGGARADTQYF. The chain couples TRBV4-3 to TRBJ2-3, with 9 bases fitting TRBD2. Germline V CDR1 and CDR2: LGHNA, YSLEER. Trimming at V came to 1 base and at J to 4 bases, leaving 12 bases not matched to a gene. CDR3 length: 18 amino acids.